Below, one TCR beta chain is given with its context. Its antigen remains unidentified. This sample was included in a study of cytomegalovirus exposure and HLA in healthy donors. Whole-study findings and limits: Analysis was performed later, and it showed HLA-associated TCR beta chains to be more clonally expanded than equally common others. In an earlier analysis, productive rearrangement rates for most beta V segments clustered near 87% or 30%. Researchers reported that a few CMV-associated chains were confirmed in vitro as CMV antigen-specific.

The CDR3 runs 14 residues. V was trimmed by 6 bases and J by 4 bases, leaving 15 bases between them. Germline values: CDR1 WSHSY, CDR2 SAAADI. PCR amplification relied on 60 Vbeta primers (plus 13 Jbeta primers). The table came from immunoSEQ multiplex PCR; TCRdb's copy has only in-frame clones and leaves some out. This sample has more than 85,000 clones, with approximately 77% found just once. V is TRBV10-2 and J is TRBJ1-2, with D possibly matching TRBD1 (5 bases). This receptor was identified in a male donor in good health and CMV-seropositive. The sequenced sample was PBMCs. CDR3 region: CASSQTGYGYGYTF. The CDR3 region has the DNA TGCGCCAGCAGCCAAACAGGATATGGCTATGGCTACACCTTC.